This is a list of T cell receptor beta chains from one sample in a study of T cell responses to AZD1222 COVID-19 vaccine. Produced via immunoSEQ multiplex PCR; TCRdb's table is partial and in-frame only. This table holds 150,000 or so clones, about 88% found once. This specimen was peripheral blood, taken on day 0 of AZD1222 vaccination. Receptor source: an adult in good health. Each CDR3 is given with its conserved first and last residue. A D gene is named only where the DNA matches it firmly.

>TRBV5-1|NA|TRBJ2-1
CASSLPAAASYNEQFF
>TRBV28|TRBD1|TRBJ2-1
CASSQRTGIRNEQFF
>TRBV16|NA|TRBJ1-1
CASSHQGGETEAFF
>TRBV9|NA|TRBJ1-3
CASSVLGTGYSGNTIYF
>TRBV14|NA|TRBJ1-3
CASSWTGNTIYF
>TRBV6-5|TRBD1|TRBJ1-5
CASRRDRGNQPQHF
>TRBV28|NA|TRBJ1-2
CASSPARVWGYGYTF
>TRBV28|NA|TRBJ1-2
CASSFFGGGYTF
>TRBV19|NA|TRBJ2-1
CASSTRAVVQNEQFF
>TRBV7-3|NA|TRBJ2-3
CASSFWGRSTDTQYF
>TRBV6-5|NA|TRBJ1-3
CASSSGLSGNTIYF
>TRBV7-2|NA|TRBJ1-1
CASRIQTGRNTEAFF
>TRBV28|NA|TRBJ1-1
CASSRIGDTEAFF
>TRBV2|NA|TRBJ1-3
CASSASSGNTIYF
>TRBV5-1|TRBD2|TRBJ2-1
CASSSWAGVYNEQFF
>TRBV4-1|TRBD1|TRBJ1-2
CASSQDPQGVLARGYTF
>TRBV10-3|NA|TRBJ2-7
CAISESRGQYF
>TRBV5-4|NA|TRBJ2-7
CASSPNPGHPYEQYF
>TRBV4-1|NA|TRBJ1-2
CASSQDRFGYTF
>TRBV7-6|NA|TRBJ2-2
CASSLAAARGTGELFF
>TRBV11-2|TRBD1|TRBJ2-1
CASTLGLGQGSYEQFF
>TRBV6-5|NA|TRBJ2-1
CASSSRDNEQFF